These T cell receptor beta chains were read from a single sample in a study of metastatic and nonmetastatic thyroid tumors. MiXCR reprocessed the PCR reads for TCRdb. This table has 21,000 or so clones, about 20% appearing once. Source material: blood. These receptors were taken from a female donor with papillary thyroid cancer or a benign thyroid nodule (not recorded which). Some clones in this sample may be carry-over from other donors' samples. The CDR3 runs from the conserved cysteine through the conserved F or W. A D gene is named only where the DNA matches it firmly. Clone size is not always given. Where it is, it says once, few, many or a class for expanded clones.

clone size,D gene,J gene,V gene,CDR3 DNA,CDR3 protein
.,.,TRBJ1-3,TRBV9,TGTGCCTCCAGTTGGGATACCTCTGGAAACACCATATATTTT,CASSWDTSGNTIYF
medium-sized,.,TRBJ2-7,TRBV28,TGTGCCAGCAGAGGACAGTCCTCCTACGAGCAGTACTTC,CASRGQSSYEQYF
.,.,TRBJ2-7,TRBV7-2,TGTGCCAGCAGCCCTCCCTGGGGGCGCCAATGCGAGCAGTACTTC,CASSPPWGRQCEQYF
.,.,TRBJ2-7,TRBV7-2,TGTGCCAGCAGCTTATACGAGGGCGAGCAGTACTTC,CASSLYEGEQYF
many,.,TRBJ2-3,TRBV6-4,TGTGCCAGCAGTACTGCGGGGGCAATAGGAGCAGATACGCAGTATTTT,CASSTAGAIGADTQYF
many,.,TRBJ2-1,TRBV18,TGTGCCAGCTCACCGATCCACAATGAGCAGTTCTTC,CASSPIHNEQFF
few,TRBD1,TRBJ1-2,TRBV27,TGTGCCAGCAGTTGGGGACAGGGAGGCACCTATGGCTACACCTTC,CASSWGQGGTYGYTF
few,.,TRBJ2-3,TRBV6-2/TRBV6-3,TGTGCCAGCAGTTACCCGCTATGGAGTAATACGCAGTATTTT,CASSYPLWSNTQYF
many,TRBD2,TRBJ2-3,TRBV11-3,TGTGCCAGCAGCAACGGAGCGGGAGGAGATACGCAGTATTTT,CASSNGAGGDTQYF
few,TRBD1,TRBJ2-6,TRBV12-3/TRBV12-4,TGTGCCAGCAGGGGGGACAGGGGAAGTACTGGGGCCAACTTCCTGACTTTC,CASRGDRGSTGANFLTF
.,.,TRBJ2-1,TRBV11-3,TGTGCCAGCAGCCGGCTAGGCAGGGATGAGCAGTTCTTC,CASSRLGRDEQFF
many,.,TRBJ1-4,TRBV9,TGTGCCAGCAGCCCAAGGGGCACTAATGAAAAACTGTTTTTT,CASSPRGTNEKLFF
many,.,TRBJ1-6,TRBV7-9,TGTGCCAGCAGCCCGATCGGGGAAGGCTCACCCCTCCACTTT,CASSPIGEGSPLHF
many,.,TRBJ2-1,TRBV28,TGTGCCAGCAGTTTAGGTTGGGGGGCAAGTGAGCAGTTCTTC,CASSLGWGASEQFF
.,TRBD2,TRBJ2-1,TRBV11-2,TGTGCCAGCAGCTTAGAGGGGACTAGCGGGAGGTACCTCAATGAGCAGTTCTTC,CASSLEGTSGRYLNEQFF
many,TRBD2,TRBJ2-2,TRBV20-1,TGCAGTGCTAGTGCAGTAGCGGGAGAGTCCGGGGAGCTGTTTTTT,CSASAVAGESGELFF
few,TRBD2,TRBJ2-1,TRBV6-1,TGTGCCAGCAGTGAGGGTACTAGCGGGAGTGATGAGCAGTTCTTC,CASSEGTSGSDEQFF
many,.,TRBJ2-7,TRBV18,TGTGCCAGCTCACCACCGACGTCCTCACCGGGCTACGAGCAGTACTTC,CASSPPTSSPGYEQYF
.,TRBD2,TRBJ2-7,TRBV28,TGTGCCGCCCGGGGGGGCTCCTACGAGCAGTACTTC,CAARGGSYEQYF
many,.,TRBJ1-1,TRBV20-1,TGCAGTGCTAGAGTGTGGGGGGCCGCTGAAGCTTTCTTT,CSARVWGAAEAFF
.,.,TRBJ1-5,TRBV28,TGTGCCAGCAGTCCGCCTCGGGAGATGGGGCATCCCCAGCATTTT,CASSPPREMGHPQHF
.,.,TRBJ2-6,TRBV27,TGTGCCAGCAGTTCCCCAGGGGTAGGGGCCAACGTCCTGACTTTC,CASSSPGVGANVLTF
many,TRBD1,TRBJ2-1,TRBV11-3,TGTGCCAGCAGCTTATTTCTAGGGGACAGCCCCAACAATGAGCAGTTCTTC,CASSLFLGDSPNNEQFF
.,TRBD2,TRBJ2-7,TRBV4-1,TGCGCCAGCAGCCAATCAAGGACTAGCGGGTTCCACGAGCAGTACTTC,CASSQSRTSGFHEQYF
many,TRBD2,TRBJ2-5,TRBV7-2,TGTGCCAGCAGCTTAGGAGTAGCGGGCGCCAAAGAGACCCAGTACTTC,CASSLGVAGAKETQYF
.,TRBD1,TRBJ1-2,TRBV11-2,TGTGCCAGCAGCTTAGTTTTCCTTCAGGGGGACATGGGTGGCTACACCTTC,CASSLVFLQGDMGGYTF
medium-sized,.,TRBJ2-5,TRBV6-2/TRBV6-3,TGTGCCAGCAATTTCGGGGCCCTGTACCAAGAGACCCAGTACTTC,CASNFGALYQETQYF
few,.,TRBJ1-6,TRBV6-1,TGTGCCAGCAGAGATATCAATTCACCCCTCCACTTT,CASRDINSPLHF
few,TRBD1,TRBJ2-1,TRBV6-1,TGTGCCAGCAGTGACCACTGGGACAGCTATGAGCATTTCTTC,CASSDHWDSYEHFF
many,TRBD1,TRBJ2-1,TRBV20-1,TGCAGTGCCCAGGACAGGGGAAACTACAATGAGCAGTTCTTC,CSAQDRGNYNEQFF
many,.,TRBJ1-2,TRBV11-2,TGTGCCAGCAGCTTAGATGGCTTATGGGGCTACACCTTC,CASSLDGLWGYTF
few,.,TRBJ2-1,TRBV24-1,TGTGCCACCAGTGATTTGGCTGCGGGCTGGGATGAGCAGTTCTTC,CATSDLAAGWDEQFF
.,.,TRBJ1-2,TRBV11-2,TGTGCCAGCAGCTTATCTCCGGGCGGGAGCAGTCGCTTCGGCTACACCTTC,CASSLSPGGSSRFGYTF
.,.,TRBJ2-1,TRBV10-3,TGTGCCATCAGTGATACTACGGACAATGAGCAGTTCTTC,CAISDTTDNEQFF
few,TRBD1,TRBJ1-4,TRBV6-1,TGTGCCAGAAATTGGGGGACAGGGGGCATAGATGAAAAACTGTTTTTT,CARNWGTGGIDEKLFF
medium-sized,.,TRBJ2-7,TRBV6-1,TGTGCCAGCAGCCACGGGGGTAACTACGAGCAGTACTTC,CASSHGGNYEQYF
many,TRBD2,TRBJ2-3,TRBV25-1,TGTGCCAGCAGTGCGGATAGCGGGAGCGGCACAGATACGCAGTATTTT,CASSADSGSGTDTQYF
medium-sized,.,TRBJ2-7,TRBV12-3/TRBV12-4,TGTGCCAGCAGCGCAACAGGGAGGGGCGAGCAGTACTTC,CASSATGRGEQYF
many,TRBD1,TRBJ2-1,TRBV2,TGTGCCAGCAGCGGGGGACAGGGAGTGGGTTATGAGCAGTTCTTC,CASSGGQGVGYEQFF
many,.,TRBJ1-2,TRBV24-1,TGTGCCACCAGGGGTGGCAGGGAGGGCTACACCTTC,CATRGGREGYTF
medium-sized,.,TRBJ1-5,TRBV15,TGTGCCGTGGGGGGACAGCCCCAGCATTTT,CAVGGQPQHF
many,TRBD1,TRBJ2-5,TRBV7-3,TGTGCCAGCAGCTTAAGACAGGGGCTACAAGAGACCCAGTACTTC,CASSLRQGLQETQYF